The count of the clone carrying this T cell receptor (beta chain) is one. The data were taken from a study of blood T cell repertoires in COVID-19. Across the study: From the United States, Italy and Spain came samples of acute and convalescent COVID-19. The cDNA or gDNA used as material had been derived from T cells, B-cell-depleted T cells, or PBMCs.

Generated by immunoSEQ multiplex PCR, the TCRdb table keeps only in-frame clones and is missing some. Among tens of thousands of clones listed, roughly 84% were seen once. After removal of 4 bases from V and 2 bases from J, the junction contained 5 bases not matched to a gene. This CDR3 has 14 residues. Germline V CDR1 and CDR2: SGHAT, FQNNGV. The specimen sequenced was peripheral blood. The clonotype was recovered from a man aged 45 to 65 with acute or convalescent COVID-19. This chain uses TRBV11-2 with TRBJ2-7; 7 nucleotides agree with TRBD1. The CDR3 DNA reads TGTGCCAGCAGCTCATCGACAGGGACCTACGAGCAGTACTTC. Its protein is CASSSSTGTYEQYF.